This T cell receptor beta chain originates from a study of beta chain features in type 1 diabetes. Study-level findings and limits: Type 1 diabetes patients had moderately but significantly shorter TCRB CDR3s in all four CD4+ subsets.

As to this clone: The antigen remains unidentified.

The CDR3 runs 12 residues. V shed 5 bases and J shed 2 bases, with 4 bases lying between them. Germline loops: CDR1 MNHNY, CDR2 SVGAGI (reference sequence). Expressed TCRB transcripts were sequenced because the entire RNA isolate underwent reverse transcription. Assay: immunoSEQ multiplex PCR; the TCRdb copy retains only in-frame clones and omits some. The data hold some 370,000 clones, with 9.6% observed a single time. The chain carries TRBV6-6 and TRBJ2-1; the D is unclear. The clonotype comes from a man in his thirties or forties with type 1 diabetes. The sample taken for sequencing was central memory CD4+ T cells from blood. The CDR3 protein is CASSRTYNEQFF. CDR3 sequence (DNA): TGTGCCAGCAGTCGTACCTACAATGAGCAGTTCTTC.